This T cell receptor (beta chain) appears in the sequencing data of a study of tumor-infiltrating lymphocytes in primary liver carcinoma. Study-wide background: There were roughly 3.65 to 7.5 million productive TCRbeta reads per sample, a yield similar across tissue types. Study-wide points: Blood trailed tumors significantly in top-250-clone fraction (p = 0.039).

CDR3 size: 18 residues. CDR1 and CDR2 (germline): SEHNR, FQNEAQ (reference sequence). Trimming cost V 5 bases and J 0 bases; bases outside gene matches: 9. Germline DNA was also extracted, and blood RNA derived from unsorted whole blood. Regarding this clonotype: Its target is not known.

Synthesis of TCR beta cDNA was carried out from 500 ng total RNA with a constant-region primer. Three rounds of nested multiplex PCR with slightly modified ARM-PCR produced TCR beta libraries. Two initial PCR rounds of around 10 cycles each paired TRBV1-TRBV30 forward primers with a C-beta reverse primer. MiXCR was run by TCRdb on the multiplex PCR reads, yielding one entry per CDR3 protein. The repertoire holds 300,000 to 400,000 distinct CDR3 sequences, roughly two thirds seen once, with approximately 5.9% in the top ten. Sequencing was done on a sample of peripheral blood. The V gene is TRBV7-9, the J gene TRBJ2-1; the match to TRBD2 covers 11 bases. This clonotype was obtained from a man aged 40-55 years with primary liver carcinoma and hepatitis B virus infection. The CDR3 sequence is CASSPVSGRDSSYNEQFF. CDR3 bases: TGTGCCAGCAGCCCCGTTAGCGGGAGGGATTCCTCCTACAATGAGCAGTTCTTC.